Shown below are 25 T cell receptor beta chains from a single sample sequenced in a study of blood T cell repertoires in COVID-19. Measured with immunoSEQ multiplex PCR; TCRdb has only the in-frame clones, and not every one. The sample consists of about 180,000 clones, approximately 84% of them appearing once. The sequencing input was peripheral blood. The receptor set was obtained from a human donor in a cohort sampled during active COVID-19.

The rearrangement uses TRBV5-1 and TRBJ2-7, with 7 nucleotides matching TRBD2. V trimming: 4 bases; J trimming: 7 bases; junction bases outside the gene matches: 8. The CDR3 is 13 residues long. Germline V gene lookup returns CDR1 SGHRS and CDR2 YFSETQ. DNA of the CDR3: TGCGCCAGCAGCCCCGGGACTATTGGGGAGCAGTACTTC. It encodes CASSPGTIGEQYF.

The V and J genes are TRBV6-6 and TRBJ1-1, with a weak D call TRBD1 (5 bases). V was cut by 6 bases and J by 3 bases, with 17 bases left in between. CDR1 MNHNY and CDR2 SVGAGI come from the germline V gene (reference sequence). CDR3 length equals 15 residues. The chain's CDR3 is CASSHTPDKDTEAFF. For the CDR3, the DNA is TGTGCCAGCAGCCATACCCCGGACAAGGACACTGAAGCTTTCTTT.

The genes are TRBV7-3 and TRBJ2-5; D possibly corresponds to TRBD1 (5 bases). Germline V lookup: CDR1 SGHTA, CDR2 FQGTGA. Deletions cut 5 bases from V and 4 bases from J, with 14 bases between. CDR3 length: 14 amino acids. In DNA, the CDR3 is TGTGCCAGCAGCCCCTCAGGGATGGGAGAGACCCAGTACTTC. Its translation is CASSPSGMGETQYF.

The rearrangement uses TRBV5-6 and TRBJ1-5; no definite D call. Germline V gives CDR1 SGHDT, CDR2 YYEEEE. The CDR3 loop spans 17 amino acids. V shed 1 base and J shed 1 base, with 15 bases lying between them. The CDR3 loop is CASSLRAGARSNQPQHF. In DNA, the CDR3 is TGTGCCAGCAGCTTGAGAGCCGGAGCTCGGAGCAATCAGCCCCAGCATTTT.

The V and J genes are TRBV2 and TRBJ2-2; TRBD2 might be the D (6 bases). This CDR3 comprises 14 residues. Germline V lookup: CDR1 SNHLY, CDR2 FYNNEI. V shed 8 bases and J shed 3 bases, with 13 bases lying between them. In DNA form, the CDR3 reads TGTGCCAGCGGGGAGGCAGGAGACACCGGGGAGCTGTTTTTT. It encodes CASGEAGDTGELFF.

The rearrangement links TRBV7-3 to TRBJ2-7, with a tentative D call TRBD1 (6 bases). This CDR3 comprises 15 residues. Trimming shortened V by 4 bases and J by 4 bases, and 17 bases separated the two germline ends. Germline loops: CDR1 SGHTA, CDR2 FQGTGA. The CDR3 region is CASSCQGTSRYEQYF. For the CDR3, the DNA is TGTGCCAGCAGCTGCCAGGGGACGTCTAGGTACGAGCAGTACTTC. Full variable domain (rest looked up from reference TRBV7-3 and TRBJ2-7): GAGVSQTPSNKVTEKGKYVELRCDPISGHTALYWYRQSLGQGPEFLIYFQGTGAADDSGLPNDRFFAVRPEGSVSTLKIQRTERGDSAVYLCASSCQGTSRYEQYFGPGTRLTVT.

V and J are TRBV7-8 and TRBJ1-2; 7 nucleotides match TRBD1. Germline CDR1 is SGHVS and CDR2 is FQNEAQ. The V and J ends lost 5 bases and 5 bases, in that order; junction bases with no gene match: 17. The CDR3 has 17 amino acids. The CDR3 DNA follows: TGTGCCAGCAGCATAACAGGGGCCGCAATTTCCATTTATGGCTACACCTTC. Translated: CASSITGAAISIYGYTF.

The sample holds a few counts of this clone. CDR3 loop: CASSPLTGYEQYF. The CDR3 nucleotides are TGCGCCAGCAGCCCCCTGACAGGGTACGAGCAGTACTTC. This rearrangement joins TRBV5-1 to TRBJ2-7, with 7 bases aligning to TRBD1. Trimming took 4 bases from V and 4 from J; bases not matched to a gene: 5. This CDR3 is 13 amino acids long. Germline V gene lookup returns CDR1 SGHRS and CDR2 YFSETQ.

This clone was counted a single time. V and J are TRBV29-1 and TRBJ2-2; no reliable D call. The CDR3 contains 14 residues. Germline values: CDR1 SQVTM, CDR2 ANQGSEA. The V gene lost 4 bases and the J gene lost 0 bases, with 9 bases spanning the gap. The CDR3 protein is CSVVGRSNTGELFF. The CDR3, as DNA: TGCAGCGTTGTCGGTAGATCGAACACCGGGGAGCTGTTTTTT.

The rearrangement joins TRBV7-2 to TRBJ2-1, with 8 bases lining up with TRBD1. There are 17 residues in the CDR3. Germline CDR1 and CDR2: SGHTA and FQGNSA. J lost 9 bases, V lost 4 bases, and 17 bases had no gene match. The CDR3 sequence is CASSWTGWGAPHGEQFF. The CDR3 DNA sequence: TGTGCCAGCAGCTGGACAGGGTGGGGCGCCCCTCACGGTGAGCAGTTCTTC.

This clone was observed a few times. The CDR3 here is CASSLVTGEEAFF. The CDR3 DNA sequence: TGTGCCAGCAGCTTAGTGACAGGAGAAGAAGCTTTCTTT. This chain uses TRBV7-8 with TRBJ1-1; perhaps TRBD1 as D (6 bases). V was trimmed by 1 base and J by 8 bases, leaving 11 bases between them. CDR1 and CDR2 from the germline V gene are SGHVS and FQNEAQ. The CDR3 sequence is 13 residues long.

The table lists this clone with a few counts. V is TRBV12-5 and J is TRBJ2-7, with D possibly TRBD1 on 5 matching bases. Per the germline V gene, CDR1 is LGHNT and CDR2 is FRNRAP. V shed 4 bases and J shed 5 bases, with 18 bases lying between them. The length of the CDR3 is 15 residues. CDR3 loop: CASGSLDKGRHEQYF. CDR3 coding DNA: TGTGCTAGTGGTTCGCTGGACAAAGGGCGGCACGAGCAGTACTTC.

The gene calls are TRBV16 and TRBJ1-1; no firm D call. Germline CDR1 reads KGHSY; CDR2 reads FQNENV. Between the trimmed V and J ends, which lost 0 bases and 8 bases, there was a span of 13 bases. The CDR3 is made up of 14 amino acids. The CDR3 DNA reads TGTGCCAGCAGCCAATCTGCACGGTTCGAGGAAGCTTTCTTT. Protein sequence: CASSQSARFEEAFF.

This chain connects TRBV5-1 to TRBJ2-3; D unclear. This CDR3 comprises 13 residues. Germline V gene sequence: CDR1 SGHRS, CDR2 YFSETQ. Trimming stripped 3 bases from V and 2 bases from J, with 7 bases between. This chain's CDR3 is CASSSRLTDTQYF. CDR3 sequence (DNA): TGCGCCAGCAGCTCGAGGCTCACAGATACGCAGTATTTT.

V and J are TRBV5-1 and TRBJ2-7; D is perhaps TRBD2 (6 bases). Trimming removed 0 bases at V and 3 bases at J, with 31 bases between. Germline CDR1 SGHRS, CDR2 YFSETQ. The CDR3 covers 21 residues. The CDR3 is CASSLDIPGAPPGTRIYEQYF. CDR3 nucleotide sequence: TGCGCCAGCAGCTTGGATATACCGGGAGCCCCACCAGGGACGAGAATCTACGAGCAGTACTTC. Looking up the rest from reference TRBV5-1 and TRBJ2-7 gives the full variable domain: KAGVTQTPRYLIKTRGQQVTLSCSPISGHRSVSWYQQTPGQGLQFLFEYFSETQRNKGNFPGRFSGRQFSNSRSEMNVSTLELGDSALYLCASSLDIPGAPPGTRIYEQYFGPGTRLTVT.

The rearrangement uses TRBV7-9 and TRBJ1-1, with D unresolved. The length of the CDR3 is 12 residues. Germline V gives CDR1 SEHNR, CDR2 FQNEAQ (reference sequence). The V gene lost 4 bases and the J gene lost 5 bases, with 8 bases spanning the gap. This chain's CDR3 is CASSSSGTEAFF. Here the CDR3 DNA reads TGTGCCAGCAGCTCATCGGGTACTGAAGCTTTCTTT.

The rearrangement uses TRBV19 and TRBJ1-1; D might be TRBD1 (6 bases). The CDR3 sequence is 14 residues long. CDR1 LNHDA and CDR2 SQIVND come from the germline V gene (reference sequence). Trimming pared 5 bases from V and 4 bases from J, leaving 14 bases between. The CDR3 region has the DNA TGTGCCAGTAGTGAGACAGGCCGGAGCACTGAAGCTTTCTTT. Translated: CASSETGRSTEAFF.

This clone was picked up one time. The V gene is TRBV6-6, the J gene TRBJ2-2; D call uncertain. The germline gives CDR1 MNHNY, CDR2 SVGAGI (reference sequence). The V and J ends lost 4 bases and 2 bases respectively, with 2 bases between them. The CDR3 has 12 residues. The CDR3 sequence: CASSSNTGELFF. The CDR3 nucleotides read TGTGCCAGCAGTTCTAACACCGGGGAGCTGTTTTTT.

This clone appeared a few times. J is TRBJ1-1 and V is TRBV5-8; 8 nucleotides align to TRBD1. Germline V gene data show CDR1 as SGHTS and CDR2 as YDEGEE. The CDR3 extends over 15 amino acids. Germline trimming cut 4 bases from V and 7 bases from J; bases unmatched to any gene: 12. The CDR3 spells CASSTGQGMGLEAFF. The DNA for the CDR3 is TGTGCCAGCAGCACAGGACAGGGAATGGGACTTGAAGCTTTCTTT.

This clone was counted at least ten times. CDR3 nucleotides: TGTGCCAGCAGCTTAGAAGGAGACAATCAGCCCCAGCATTTT. Translation gives CASSLEGDNQPQHF. This chain joins TRBV7-6 and TRBJ1-5, with unresolved D. The germline CDR1 and CDR2 sequences are SGHVS and FNYEAQ. CDR3 length equals 14 residues. Trimming removed 1 base at V and 3 bases at J, with 7 bases between.

The rearrangement uses TRBV7-2 and TRBJ1-2; 10 bases line up with TRBD1. Germline CDR1 reads SGHTA; CDR2 reads FQGNSA. Germline trimming cut 0 bases from V and 2 bases from J; bases unmatched to any gene: 3. The CDR3 is 16 residues long. CDR3 region: CASSLAGTGENYGYTF. CDR3 in DNA: TGTGCCAGCAGCTTAGCCGGGACAGGGGAAAACTATGGCTACACCTTC.

With respect to this clone: At one boundary the junction diverges from the germline segment, which might be a read error. The chain carries TRBV19 and TRBJ1-5; a possible D gene is TRBD1 (6 bases). Germline V gene data show CDR1 as LNHDA and CDR2 as SQIVND (reference sequence). The CDR3 consists of 17 residues. The CDR3 sequence is CASSIRTETLTNRPQHF. CDR3 bases: TGTGCCAGTAGTATCCGGACAGAAACTCTGACAAATCGGCCCCAGCATTTT.

This chain uses TRBV19 with TRBJ1-1; 8 bases match TRBD1. Looked up from germline, CDR1 is LNHDA and CDR2 is SQIVND (reference sequence). The CDR3 spans 12 residues. V dropped 4 bases and J dropped 7; count of bases not matched to a gene: 2. CDR3 sequence reads: CASSTGGSEAFF. For the CDR3, the DNA is TGTGCCAGTAGTACAGGGGGCAGTGAAGCTTTCTTT.

This sequence joins TRBV18 and TRBJ1-2; D is uncertain. The CDR3 is 15 amino acids. Germline CDR1 and CDR2: KGHSH and LQKENI. Trimming took 5 bases from V and 4 from J, leaving 17 bases between them. The CDR3 region has the DNA TGTGCCAGCTCAGATGATTCGAGCAGGCTCTATGGCTACACCTTC. It encodes CASSDDSSRLYGYTF.

The gene calls are TRBV9 and TRBJ1-4, with no clear D. V lost 4 bases to trimming and J lost 0 bases, with 13 bases between them. The CDR3 length is 16 residues. CDR1 is SGDLS and CDR2 is YYNGEE in the germline V gene. This CDR3 reads CASSSGPTPTNEKLFF. The DNA of the CDR3 is TGTGCCAGCAGCAGTGGTCCTACTCCAACTAATGAAAAACTGTTTTTT.